The 32 T cell receptor beta chains presented below share a single source sample, sequenced in a study of cytomegalovirus exposure and HLA in healthy donors (dated by TCRdb to 2015 to 2018). Library generation was performed with the immunoSEQ multiplex PCR assay. For the multiplex PCR, a mixture combining 60 forward primers for TCR Vbeta segments and 13 reverse primers for TCR Jbeta segments was used. TCRdb stores this immuneACCESS table with in-frame sequences only. Part of the clones is absent; in the studies checked, under half of the shortfall reflects unresolved V genes, and no reason is known for the rest. The sample has 75,000 to 80,000 clones on record, about 78% of them singletons. Approximately 1% of the sample is held by the ten biggest clonotypes. The sequencing sample was made of PBMCs. The receptor source for this set is a male donor in good health and CMV-seronegative.

CDR3 sequence (DNA): TGTGCCAGCAGCGTAGGACAGGGCACTAATGAAAAACTGTTTTTT. Amino acids: CASSVGQGTNEKLFF. The chain couples TRBV9 to TRBJ1-4; TRBD1 matches 7 bases. Trimming cost V 0 bases and J 2 bases; bases outside gene matches: 1. CDR3 length: 15 amino acids. Germline CDR1 is SGDLS and CDR2 is YYNGEE.

The V gene is TRBV25-1, the J gene TRBJ2-5; 8 nucleotides match TRBD1. With V trimmed by 5 bases and J by 5 bases, 7 bases remained unmatched. CDR3 length: 14 residues. From germline, CDR1 is MGHDK and CDR2 SYGVNS. The CDR3 loop is CASSTDRAGETQYF. For the CDR3, the DNA is TGTGCCAGCAGTACGGACAGGGCGGGGGAGACCCAGTACTTC.

V and J are TRBV9 and TRBJ2-5; 7 bases are a match to TRBD2. Germline values: CDR1 SGDLS, CDR2 YYNGEE. Trimming took 3 bases from V and 4 from J; bases not matched to a gene: 18. This CDR3 region has 18 residues. The CDR3 region is CASSGTGGLGEGAETQYF. CDR3 nucleotides: TGTGCCAGCAGCGGCACAGGCGGGTTGGGGGAGGGAGCAGAGACCCAGTACTTC. The whole variable domain, filled in from reference TRBV9 and TRBJ2-5, reads DSGVTQTPKHLITATGQRVTLRCSPRSGDLSVYWYQQSLDQGLQFLIQYYNGEERAKGNILERFSAQQFPDLHSELNLSSLELGDSALYFCASSGTGGLGEGAETQYFGPGTRLLVL.

V and J are TRBV14 and TRBJ2-1; the match to TRBD2 covers 16 bases. Germline lookup yields CDR1 SGHDN and CDR2 FVKESK. The CDR3 covers 20 residues. V dropped 6 bases and J dropped 5; count of bases not matched to a gene: 16. CDR3 nucleotide sequence: TGTGCCAGCAGTCACGCACCGGGACTAGCGGGAGGGAGGAAGAACAATGAGCAGTTCTTC. It specifies CASSHAPGLAGGRKNNEQFF. The complete variable domain, with remaining parts taken from reference TRBV14 and TRBJ2-1, reads EAGVTQFPSHSVIEKGQTVTLRCDPISGHDNLYWYRRVMGKEIKFLLHFVKESKQDESGMPNNRFLAERTGGTYSTLKVQPAELEDSGVYFCASSHAPGLAGGRKNNEQFFGPGTRLTVL.

V is TRBV2 and J is TRBJ2-7, with 7 positions matching TRBD2. Looked up from germline, CDR1 is SNHLY and CDR2 is FYNNEI. This CDR3 region has 10 residues. J was trimmed by 12 bases and V by 5 bases; bases with no gene match: 4. The CDR3 sequence is CASSREGAYF. CDR3 in DNA: TGTGCCAGCAGTAGGGAGGGAGCGTACTTC.

The V call is TRBV5-1, the J call TRBJ2-7; 7 nucleotides match TRBD2. The J segment lost 6 bases and the V segment lost 0 bases, leaving 6 bases of the junction unmatched. This CDR3 contains 14 residues. The germline CDR1 and CDR2 sequences are SGHRS and YFSETQ. CDR3: CASSLAGRLSEQYF. In DNA, the CDR3 is TGCGCCAGCAGCTTGGCCGGGAGGCTCTCCGAGCAGTACTTC.

Regarding this clone: An end of the junction does not agree with germline; a read error may underlie this. This chain links TRBV7-7 with TRBJ2-7; D is undetermined. This CDR3 is 13 amino acids long. Germline values: CDR1 SSHAT, CDR2 FNYEAQ (reference sequence). In DNA form, the CDR3 reads TGTGCTAGCAGCTTAACGGCGGCAAATGAGCAGTACTTC. Translating it yields CASSLTAANEQYF.

The V call is TRBV5-6, the J call TRBJ2-1, with 8 bases identical to TRBD2. Germline CDR1 and CDR2: SGHDT and YYEEEE. V lost 1 base, J lost 5 bases, and 5 bases stayed unmatched. The CDR3 totals 15 residues. The CDR3 DNA is TGTGCCAGCAGCTTGTCGGGGGGGACCAACAATGAGCAGTTCTTC. It specifies CASSLSGGTNNEQFF.

CDR3 amino acids: CASSLAGGEITDTQYF. The CDR3 DNA follows: TGCGCCAGCAGCTTGGCCGGCGGAGAAATCACAGATACGCAGTATTTT. J is TRBJ2-3 and V is TRBV5-1; D is unclear. V was cut by 0 bases and J by 2 bases, with 13 bases left in between. Germline loops: CDR1 SGHRS, CDR2 YFSETQ. This CDR3 contains 16 residues. Based on the CDR3 plus reference TRBV5-1 and TRBJ2-3, the full variable domain is KAGVTQTPRYLIKTRGQQVTLSCSPISGHRSVSWYQQTPGQGLQFLFEYFSETQRNKGNFPGRFSGRQFSNSRSEMNVSTLELGDSALYLCASSLAGGEITDTQYFGPGTRLTVL.

The CDR3 loop reads CASSSITDTQYF. The CDR3 bases are TGTGCCAGCAGTTCCATCACAGATACGCAGTATTTT. J is TRBJ2-3 and V is TRBV27, with no clear D. The CDR3 is made up of 12 amino acids. Trimming stripped 4 bases from V and 2 bases from J, with 4 bases between. CDR1 is MNHEY and CDR2 is SMNVEV in the germline V gene (reference sequence).

The genes are TRBV5-1 and TRBJ1-3, with 7 bases lining up with TRBD1. The CDR3 has 14 amino acids. The V gene's germline CDR1 is SGHRS and CDR2 YFSETQ. V was pared by 4 bases and J by 0 bases, with 1 base of the junction left unmatched. CDR3 region: CASSRDSSGNTIYF. The CDR3 coding sequence is TGCGCCAGCAGCCGGGACAGCTCTGGAAACACCATATATTTT.

This sequence joins TRBV6-5 and TRBJ2-1, with a tentative D call TRBD2 (5 bases). CDR1 and CDR2 (germline): MNHEY, SVGAGI. Trimming cost V 6 bases and J 6 bases, with 12 bases left between them. The CDR3 spans 13 residues. The CDR3 spells CASRSTSFNEQFF. The CDR3, as DNA: TGTGCCAGCAGGTCAACTAGTTTCAATGAGCAGTTCTTC.

This clone was seen only a few times. The rearrangement joins TRBV29-1 to TRBJ2-1; 11 nucleotides agree with TRBD2. Germline assignment: CDR1 SQVTM and CDR2 ANQGSEA. The CDR3 covers 15 residues. The junction had 9 bases not matched to a gene; V was cut back by 6 bases and J by 5 bases. CDR3 region: CSVPTTSGGNNEQFF. The CDR3, as DNA: TGCAGCGTACCCACAACTAGCGGGGGTAACAATGAGCAGTTCTTC.

This chain joins TRBV5-1 and TRBJ2-5; D is undetermined. CDR1 is SGHRS and CDR2 is YFSETQ in the germline V gene. The CDR3 sequence is 13 residues long. The ends were cut back, 1 base at V and 5 bases at J, with 9 bases in the middle. CDR3 bases: TGCGCCAGCAGCTTGTGGCGGTCGGAGACCCAGTACTTC. This gives the protein CASSLWRSETQYF.

The chain recombines TRBV5-1 with TRBJ1-1; D gene uncertain. CDR1 is SGHRS, CDR2 YFSETQ, per germline. The CDR3 sequence is 15 residues long. Trimming pared 0 bases from V and 4 bases from J, leaving 13 bases between. CDR3 protein: CASSLEWSPSTEAFF. The CDR3 DNA reads TGCGCCAGCAGCTTGGAGTGGAGCCCCAGCACTGAAGCTTTCTTT. The whole variable domain, remainder taken from reference TRBV5-1 and TRBJ1-1, is KAGVTQTPRYLIKTRGQQVTLSCSPISGHRSVSWYQQTPGQGLQFLFEYFSETQRNKGNFPGRFSGRQFSNSRSEMNVSTLELGDSALYLCASSLEWSPSTEAFFGQGTRLTVV.

This chain connects TRBV5-4 to TRBJ2-5, with TRBD1 as a possible D gene (5 bases). CDR3 length: 16 amino acids. V shed 1 base and J shed 1 base, with 14 bases lying between them. Germline CDR1 reads SGHNT; CDR2 reads YYREEE (reference sequence). The CDR3 nucleotides read TGTGCCAGCAGCTTGTCCGTTGGGGCAGGCCAAGAGACCCAGTACTTC. Translated: CASSLSVGAGQETQYF.

The J gene is TRBJ2-5, the V gene TRBV15, with D maybe TRBD2 (5 bases). With 0 bases removed from V and 7 bases from J, the gap between germline ends came to 9 bases. Per germline, CDR1 LNHNV and CDR2 YYDKDF (reference sequence). There are 13 residues in the CDR3. The CDR3 region is CATSRDLAGTQYF. As DNA, the CDR3 is TGTGCCACCAGCAGAGATCTAGCAGGGACCCAGTACTTC.

V gene TRBV19 combines with J gene TRBJ1-2, with a weak D call TRBD1 (5 bases). Germline V lookup: CDR1 LNHDA, CDR2 SQIVND (reference sequence). The CDR3 length is 13 residues. Deletions cut 5 bases from V and 7 bases from J, with 14 bases between. The CDR3: CASSLETGGGYTF. In DNA form, the CDR3 reads TGTGCCAGTAGTTTGGAAACCGGGGGTGGCTACACCTTC.

This chain links TRBV4-3 with TRBJ1-2; no definite D call. CDR3 size: 17 residues. Per the germline V gene, CDR1 is LGHNA and CDR2 is YSLEER. The V gene lost 1 base and the J gene lost 4 bases, with 19 bases spanning the gap. As DNA, the CDR3 is TGCGCCAGCAGCCAAGGTCTGGAGACCCCCGGGGTCTATGGCTACACCTTC. This codes for CASSQGLETPGVYGYTF.

The chain has TRBV7-6 and TRBJ2-3, with D uncertain. With 5 bases removed from V and 2 bases from J, the gap between germline ends came to 8 bases. Germline CDR1 is SGHVS and CDR2 is FNYEAQ. CDR3 length: 13 residues. This chain's CDR3 is CASSVIYTDTQYF. The DNA for the CDR3 is TGTGCCAGCAGCGTTATCTACACAGATACGCAGTATTTT.

The rearrangement links TRBV5-4 to TRBJ2-7, with 7 bases fitting TRBD2. J was trimmed by 1 base and V by 4 bases; bases with no gene match: 8. Germline CDR1 and CDR2: SGHNT and YYREEE (reference sequence). The CDR3 sequence is 15 residues long. The CDR3 DNA reads as TGTGCCAGCAGCGCAACCGGGACTATATCCTACGAGCAGTACTTC. It codes for CASSATGTISYEQYF.

The rearrangement uses TRBV30 and TRBJ2-7; 7 nucleotides align to TRBD1. Germline V CDR1 and CDR2: GTSNPN, SVGIG (reference sequence). This CDR3 spans 11 amino acids. The V segment lost 8 bases and the J segment 0 bases; nucleotides outside the gene matches: 1. The CDR3 sequence is CAGDSSYEQYF. The CDR3, as DNA: TGTGCCGGGGACAGCTCCTACGAGCAGTACTTC.

V and J are TRBV5-1 and TRBJ2-2; weak D call: TRBD2 (7 bases). The germline gives CDR1 SGHRS, CDR2 YFSETQ. V dropped 4 bases and J dropped 0 bases, with 10 bases sitting between them. CDR3 length: 15 amino acids. The CDR3 sequence: CASSRGGANTGELFF. The CDR3 coding sequence is TGCGCCAGCAGCAGGGGGGGGGCGAACACCGGGGAGCTGTTTTTT.

The chain combines TRBV7-2 with TRBJ1-2; tentatively, D is TRBD1 (6 bases). Trimming shortened V by 5 bases and J by 3 bases, and 13 bases separated the two germline ends. The germline V gene has CDR1 SGHTA and CDR2 FQGNSA. This CDR3 spans 14 amino acids. The CDR3 loop reads CASSRRGGDYGYTF. CDR3 in DNA: TGTGCCAGCAGCCGAAGGGGGGGCGACTATGGCTACACCTTC. The variable domain in full, completed from reference TRBV7-2 and TRBJ1-2, reads GAGVSQSPSNKVTEKGKDVELRCDPISGHTALYWYRQSLGQGLEFLIYFQGNSAPDKSGLPSDRFSAERTGGSVSTLTIQRTQQEDSAVYLCASSRRGGDYGYTFGSGTRLTVV.

This clone occurred a few times. The J gene is TRBJ1-2, the V gene TRBV7-2, with 8 positions matching TRBD1. This CDR3 comprises 16 residues. Trimming at V came to 0 bases and at J to 1 base, leaving 4 bases not matched to a gene. Germline V lookup: CDR1 SGHTA, CDR2 FQGNSA. The CDR3 here is CASSLAGQGGNYGYTF. The CDR3 DNA follows: TGTGCCAGCAGCTTAGCAGGACAGGGAGGTAACTATGGCTACACCTTC.

The rearrangement uses TRBV5-6 and TRBJ2-3; D possibly corresponds to TRBD2 (6 bases). This CDR3 contains 18 residues. Germline CDR1 reads SGHDT; CDR2 reads YYEEEE. V lost 3 bases and J lost 13, with 33 bases in between. The CDR3 loop is CASSWDSGPSAGSTVKYF. CDR3 DNA sequence: TGTGCCAGCAGCTGGGACTCTGGCCCCAGCGCCGGGAGCACGGTGAAGTATTTT.

The rearrangement joins TRBV14 to TRBJ2-2; D is undetermined. Between the trimmed V and J ends, which lost 4 bases and 1 base, there was a span of 10 bases. CDR1 and CDR2 (germline): SGHDN, FVKESK. The CDR3 length is 15 residues. DNA of the CDR3: TGTGCCAGCAGCCTCCCGGGTCAGAACACCGGGGAGCTGTTTTTT. Protein: CASSLPGQNTGELFF.

V and J are TRBV10-2 and TRBJ2-2; D is possibly TRBD1 (7 bases). Germline V gene sequence: CDR1 WSHSY, CDR2 SAAADI. The V gene lost 7 bases and the J gene lost 5 bases, with 14 bases spanning the gap. The CDR3 sequence is 14 residues long. In nucleotides, the CDR3 is TGCGCCAGCATTGGCAGGGGGGAAACCGGGGAGCTGTTTTTT. This gives the protein CASIGRGETGELFF.

V is TRBV2 and J is TRBJ2-7; 7 bases are shared with TRBD2. The CDR3 extends over 12 amino acids. V lost 9 bases, J lost 3 bases, and 5 bases stayed unmatched. CDR1 and CDR2 from the germline V gene are SNHLY and FYNNEI. The CDR3 DNA reads as TGTGCCAGAGGGACTACCGGCTACGAGCAGTACTTC. This gives the protein CARGTTGYEQYF.

This clone was detected only a few times. The rearrangement links TRBV2 to TRBJ1-5; a possible D gene is TRBD1 (6 bases). V lost 7 bases, J lost 6 bases, and 16 bases lay in between. Germline CDR1 and CDR2: SNHLY and FYNNEI. The CDR3 runs to 14 residues. The CDR3 sequence: CASNLGASSQPQHF. The CDR3 DNA sequence: TGTGCCAGCAATCTGGGGGCGTCATCTCAGCCCCAGCATTTT.

This clone was seen a handful of times. The chain employs TRBV5-1 and TRBJ2-1, with a tentative D call TRBD2 (5 bases). This CDR3 is built from 16 residues. V was cut by 0 bases and J by 0 bases, with 10 bases left in between. Germline loops: CDR1 SGHRS, CDR2 YFSETQ. The chain's CDR3 is CASSLVAGYSYNEQFF. Written as DNA, the CDR3 is TGCGCCAGCAGCTTGGTGGCGGGTTACTCCTACAATGAGCAGTTCTTC.

V is TRBV28 and J is TRBJ2-5, with TRBD1 identical over 7 bases. Germline CDR1 reads MDHEN; CDR2 reads SYDVKM. This CDR3 region has 15 residues. The junction had 10 bases not matched to a gene; V was cut back by 5 bases and J by 4 bases. CDR3 loop: CASSSYRGLRETQYF. CDR3 nucleotides: TGTGCCAGCAGTAGCTACAGGGGTTTACGAGAGACCCAGTACTTC.